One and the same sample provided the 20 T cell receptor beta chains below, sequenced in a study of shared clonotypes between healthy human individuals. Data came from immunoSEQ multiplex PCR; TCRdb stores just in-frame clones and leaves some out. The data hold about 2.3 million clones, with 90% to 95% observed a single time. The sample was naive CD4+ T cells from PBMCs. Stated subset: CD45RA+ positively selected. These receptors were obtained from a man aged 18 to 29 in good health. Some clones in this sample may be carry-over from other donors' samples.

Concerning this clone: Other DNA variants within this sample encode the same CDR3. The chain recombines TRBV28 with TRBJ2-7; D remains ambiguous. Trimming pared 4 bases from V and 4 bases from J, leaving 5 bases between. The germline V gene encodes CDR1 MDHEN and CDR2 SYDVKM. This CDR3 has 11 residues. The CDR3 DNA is TGTGCCAGCAGTTGGAGTTACGAGCAGTACTTC. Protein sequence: CASSWSYEQYF.

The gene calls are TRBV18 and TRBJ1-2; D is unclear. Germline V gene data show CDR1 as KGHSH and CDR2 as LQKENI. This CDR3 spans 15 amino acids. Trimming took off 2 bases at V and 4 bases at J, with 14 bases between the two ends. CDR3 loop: CASSPNLRVFYGYTF. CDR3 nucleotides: TGTGCCAGCTCACCAAATCTGCGAGTTTTCTATGGCTACACCTTC. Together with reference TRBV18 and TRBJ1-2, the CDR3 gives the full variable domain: NAGVMQNPRHLVRRRGQEARLRCSPMKGHSHVYWYRQLPEEGLKFMVYLQKENIIDESGMPKERFSAEFPKEGPSILRIQQVVRGDSAAYFCASSPNLRVFYGYTFGSGTRLTVV.

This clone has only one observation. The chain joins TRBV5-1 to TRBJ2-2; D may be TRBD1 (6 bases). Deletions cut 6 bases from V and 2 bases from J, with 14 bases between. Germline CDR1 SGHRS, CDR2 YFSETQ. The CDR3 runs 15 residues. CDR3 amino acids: CASTLQGSNTGELFF. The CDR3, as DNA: TGCGCCAGCACCCTACAGGGATCCAACACCGGGGAGCTGTTTTTT.

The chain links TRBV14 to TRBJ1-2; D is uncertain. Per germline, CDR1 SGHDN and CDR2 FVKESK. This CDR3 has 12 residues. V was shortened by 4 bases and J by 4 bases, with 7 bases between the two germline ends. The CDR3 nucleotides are TGTGCCAGCAGCCTGGGAGGCTATGGCTACACCTTC. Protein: CASSLGGYGYTF.

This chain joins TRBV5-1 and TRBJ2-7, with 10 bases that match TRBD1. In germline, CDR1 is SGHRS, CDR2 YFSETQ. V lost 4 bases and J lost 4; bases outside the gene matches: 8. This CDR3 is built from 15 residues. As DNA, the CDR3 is TGCGCCAGCAGCCCGGGAGGGACAGGGGATTACGAGCAGTACTTC. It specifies CASSPGGTGDYEQYF. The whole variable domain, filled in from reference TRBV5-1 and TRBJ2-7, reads KAGVTQTPRYLIKTRGQQVTLSCSPISGHRSVSWYQQTPGQGLQFLFEYFSETQRNKGNFPGRFSGRQFSNSRSEMNVSTLELGDSALYLCASSPGGTGDYEQYFGPGTRLTVT.

CDR3 coding DNA: TGTGCCAGCAGCTACGGGACACCGACCTACGAGCAGTACTTC. Its protein product is CASSYGTPTYEQYF. This chain connects TRBV5-6 to TRBJ2-7, with D possibly matching TRBD1 (6 bases). Per germline, CDR1 SGHDT and CDR2 YYEEEE. CDR3 length: 14 residues. The germline V and J ends were trimmed by 3 bases and 2 bases, with 12 bases remaining between them.

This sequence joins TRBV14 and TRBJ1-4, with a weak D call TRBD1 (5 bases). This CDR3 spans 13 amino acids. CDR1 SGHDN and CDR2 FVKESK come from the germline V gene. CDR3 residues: CDSIGATNEKLFF. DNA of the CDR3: TGTGATTCCATCGGGGCCACTAATGAAAAACTGTTTTTT.

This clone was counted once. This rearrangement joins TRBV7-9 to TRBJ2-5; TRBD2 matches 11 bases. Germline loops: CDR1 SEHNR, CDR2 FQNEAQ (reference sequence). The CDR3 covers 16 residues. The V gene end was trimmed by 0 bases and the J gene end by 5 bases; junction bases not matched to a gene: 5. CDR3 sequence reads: CASSLALAGVYETQYF. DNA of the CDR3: TGTGCCAGCAGCTTAGCACTAGCGGGAGTTTATGAGACCCAGTACTTC.

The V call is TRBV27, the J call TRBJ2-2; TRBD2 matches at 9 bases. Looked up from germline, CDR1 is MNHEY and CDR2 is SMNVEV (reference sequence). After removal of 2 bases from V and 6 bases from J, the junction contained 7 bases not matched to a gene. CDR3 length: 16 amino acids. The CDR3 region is CASSLQGRGGAGELFF. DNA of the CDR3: TGTGCCAGCAGTTTACAGGGCCGCGGGGGGGCCGGGGAGCTGTTTTTT.

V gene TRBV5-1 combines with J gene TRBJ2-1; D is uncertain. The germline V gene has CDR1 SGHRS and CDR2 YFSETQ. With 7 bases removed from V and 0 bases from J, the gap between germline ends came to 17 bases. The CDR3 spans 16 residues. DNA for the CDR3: TGCGCCAGCTCTCTCGAGGCGGCGAGCTCCTACAATGAGCAGTTCTTC. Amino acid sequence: CASSLEAASSYNEQFF. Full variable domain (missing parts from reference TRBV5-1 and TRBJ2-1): KAGVTQTPRYLIKTRGQQVTLSCSPISGHRSVSWYQQTPGQGLQFLFEYFSETQRNKGNFPGRFSGRQFSNSRSEMNVSTLELGDSALYLCASSLEAASSYNEQFFGPGTRLTVL.

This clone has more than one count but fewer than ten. The CDR3 DNA reads as TGTGCCAGCAGCCCGGCAGGCTCGGGAGGCTACACCTTC. Protein: CASSPAGSGGYTF. This rearrangement joins TRBV7-9 to TRBJ1-2, with D unclear. Trimming removed 5 bases at V and 8 bases at J, with 15 bases between. The CDR3 has 13 amino acids. Germline loops: CDR1 SEHNR, CDR2 FQNEAQ (reference sequence).

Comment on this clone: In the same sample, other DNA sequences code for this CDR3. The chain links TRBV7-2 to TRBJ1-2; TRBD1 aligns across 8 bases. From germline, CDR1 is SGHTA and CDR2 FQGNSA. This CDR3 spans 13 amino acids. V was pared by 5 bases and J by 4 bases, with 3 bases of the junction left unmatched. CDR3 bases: TGTGCCAGCAGCCCCGGACAGGGCTATGGCTACACCTTC. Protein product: CASSPGQGYGYTF.

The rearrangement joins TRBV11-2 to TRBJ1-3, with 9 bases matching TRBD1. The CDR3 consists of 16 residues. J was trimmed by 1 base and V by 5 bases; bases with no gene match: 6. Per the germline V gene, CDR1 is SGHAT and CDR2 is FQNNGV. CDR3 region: CASSISGTGSGNTIYF. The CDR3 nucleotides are TGTGCCAGCAGCATTAGCGGGACAGGGTCTGGAAACACCATATATTTT.

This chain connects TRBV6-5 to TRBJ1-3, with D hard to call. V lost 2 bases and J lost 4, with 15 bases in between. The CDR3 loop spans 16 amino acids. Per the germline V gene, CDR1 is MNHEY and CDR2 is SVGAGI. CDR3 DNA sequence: TGTGCCAGCAGTTACGGGTCAGAGGGTACCGGAAACACCATATATTTT. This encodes CASSYGSEGTGNTIYF.

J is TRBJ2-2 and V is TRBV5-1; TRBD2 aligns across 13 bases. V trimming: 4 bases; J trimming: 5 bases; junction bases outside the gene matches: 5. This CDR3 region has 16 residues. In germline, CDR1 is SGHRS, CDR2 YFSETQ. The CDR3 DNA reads TGCGCCAGCAGCGGACTAGCGGGAGTAGGGACCGGGGAGCTGTTTTTT. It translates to CASSGLAGVGTGELFF.

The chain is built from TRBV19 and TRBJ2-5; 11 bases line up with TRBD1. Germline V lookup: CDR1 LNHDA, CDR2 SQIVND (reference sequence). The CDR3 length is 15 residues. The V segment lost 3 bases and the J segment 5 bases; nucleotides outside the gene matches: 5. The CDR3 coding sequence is TGTGCCAGTAGTATTGGACAGGGGGCTGGGGAGACCCAGTACTTC. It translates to CASSIGQGAGETQYF.

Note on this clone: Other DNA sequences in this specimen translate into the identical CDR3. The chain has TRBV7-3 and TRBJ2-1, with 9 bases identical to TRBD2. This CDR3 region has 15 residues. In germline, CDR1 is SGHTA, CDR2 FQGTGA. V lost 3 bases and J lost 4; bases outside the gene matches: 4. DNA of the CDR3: TGTGCCAGCAGCTTTAGCGGGAGCAGTTACAATGAGCAGTTCTTC. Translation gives CASSFSGSSYNEQFF.

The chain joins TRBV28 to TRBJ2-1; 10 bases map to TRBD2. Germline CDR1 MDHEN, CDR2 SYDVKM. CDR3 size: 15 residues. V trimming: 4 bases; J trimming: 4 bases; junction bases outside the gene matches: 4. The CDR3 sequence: CASSSKLAGYNEQFF. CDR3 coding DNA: TGTGCCAGCAGTTCCAAACTAGCGGGGTACAATGAGCAGTTCTTC.

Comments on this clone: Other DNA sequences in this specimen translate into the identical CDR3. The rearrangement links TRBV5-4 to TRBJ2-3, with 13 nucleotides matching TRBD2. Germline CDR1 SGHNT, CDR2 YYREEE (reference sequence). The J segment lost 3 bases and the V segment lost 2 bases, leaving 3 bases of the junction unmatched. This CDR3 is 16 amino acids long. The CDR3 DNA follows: TGTGCCAGCAGCTTACTAGCGGGAGGGCCGACAGATACGCAGTATTTT. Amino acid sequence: CASSLLAGGPTDTQYF.

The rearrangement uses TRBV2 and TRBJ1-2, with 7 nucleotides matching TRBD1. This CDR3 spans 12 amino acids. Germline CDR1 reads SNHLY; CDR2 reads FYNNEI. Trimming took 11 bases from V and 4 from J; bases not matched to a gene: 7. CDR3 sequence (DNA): TGTGCCCTACAGGGGTTGAGCTATGGCTACACCTTC. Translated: CALQGLSYGYTF.